The 10 T cell receptor beta chains presented below share a single source sample, sequenced in a study of T cell repertoires in cytomegalovirus infection. TCRdb ran MiXCR on the reads and lists one entry per CDR3 protein. The repertoire has just over 150,000 distinct CDR3 sequences, roughly a quarter of them found once; the top ten carry about 10%. The specimen sequenced was PBMCs. The receptor source for this set is a human donor in good health (CMV status not recorded). Some clones in this sample may be carry-over from other donors' samples.

The V and J genes are TRBV7-6 and TRBJ2-7; D is uncertain. Trimming shortened V by 0 bases and J by 3 bases, and 6 bases separated the two germline ends. Germline V gene lookup returns CDR1 SGHVS and CDR2 FNYEAQ. The CDR3 runs 13 residues. The CDR3 loop is CASSLASHYEQYF. CDR3 DNA sequence: TGTGCCAGCAGCTTAGCGAGCCACTACGAGCAGTACTTC.

The chain employs TRBV12-3 or TRBV12-4 and TRBJ1-3; no reliable D call. V lost 8 bases to trimming and J lost 1 base, with 6 bases between them. The CDR3 is 12 amino acids. Here the CDR3 DNA reads TGTGCCAGCGTCTGGTCTGGAAACACCATATATTTT. Encoded protein: CASVWSGNTIYF.

This clonotype was found many times. The CDR3 nucleotides read TGTGCCAGTGGAAGGGGGGGGGCCTACGAGCAGTACTTC. Translation gives CASGRGGAYEQYF. V usage is TRBV7-2 and J usage is TRBJ2-7, with D possibly being TRBD2 (7 bases). CDR3 length equals 13 residues. CDR1 and CDR2 (germline): SGHTA, FQGNSA. Deletions cut 9 bases from V and 2 bases from J, with 14 bases between.

This clonotype was recorded a few times. CDR3 sequence: CSVEGLGTGERAFF. DNA of the CDR3: TGCAGCGTTGAAGGGCTGGGGACAGGGGAGCGGGCTTTCTTT. This chain joins TRBV29-1 and TRBJ1-1, with 10 nucleotides matching TRBD1. The trim removed 1 base at V and 11 bases at J, leaving 10 bases unmatched. Germline-derived CDR1 and CDR2 are SQVTM and ANQGSEA. The CDR3 totals 14 residues. Together with reference TRBV29-1 and TRBJ1-1, the CDR3 gives the full variable domain: SAVISQKPSRDICQRGTSLTIQCQVDSQVTMMFWYRQQPGQSLTLIATANQGSEATYESGFVIDKFPISRPNLTFSTLTVSNMSPEDSSIYLCSVEGLGTGERAFFGQGTRLTVV.

V usage is TRBV7-4 and J usage is TRBJ1-4; maybe TRBD1 (5 bases). The CDR3 is 15 amino acids. The V and J ends lost 1 base and 5 bases respectively, with 11 bases between them. Germline V gives CDR1 SGHVT, CDR2 SQSDAQ. Here the CDR3 reads CASSLGGSQNEKLFF. In DNA form, the CDR3 reads TGTGCCAGCAGCTTAGGGGGCAGCCAAAATGAAAAACTGTTTTTT.

This clonotype was observed at least ten times. This sequence joins TRBV12-3 or TRBV12-4 and TRBJ1-5; a possible D gene is TRBD1 (6 bases). This CDR3 has 13 residues. The V and J ends lost 6 bases and 4 bases respectively, with 10 bases between them. The CDR3 sequence: CASRSTGNQPQHF. The CDR3 region has the DNA TGTGCCAGCAGAAGTACAGGGAATCAGCCCCAGCATTTT.

The V and J genes are TRBV6-6 and TRBJ1-3; TRBD1 aligns across 7 bases. The trim removed 6 bases at V and 3 bases at J, leaving 5 bases unmatched. Germline V gene lookup returns CDR1 MNHNY and CDR2 SVGAGI (reference sequence). The CDR3 length is 14 residues. For the CDR3, the DNA is TGTGCCAGCAGCCCCCGGGACAGTGGAAACACCATATATTTT. It encodes CASSPRDSGNTIYF.

The chain recombines TRBV29-1 with TRBJ2-1, with 9 bases lining up with TRBD2. The germline gives CDR1 SQVTM, CDR2 ANQGSEA. The CDR3 length is 12 residues. V lost 7 bases and J lost 6; bases outside the gene matches: 4. The CDR3 loop is CSEATSGNEQFF. The CDR3 bases are TGCAGCGAAGCGACTAGCGGCAATGAGCAGTTCTTC.

This clonotype showed up just a few times. The chain has TRBV28 and TRBJ1-4, with TRBD1 identical over 8 bases. This CDR3 region has 16 residues. Germline V gene lookup returns CDR1 MDHEN and CDR2 SYDVKM. V was pared by 2 bases and J by 8 bases, with 10 bases of the junction left unmatched. The CDR3 DNA follows: TGTGCCAGCAGTTTAGGCGCGACAGGGGAGGTGGAAAAACTGTTTTTT. Amino acid sequence: CASSLGATGEVEKLFF.

This clonotype came up a few times. The chain has TRBV19 and TRBJ1-6, with D unresolved. V gave up 6 bases and J gave up 8 bases, with 14 bases separating them. Germline V gene lookup returns CDR1 LNHDA and CDR2 SQIVND (reference sequence). The CDR3 runs 14 residues. The CDR3 DNA follows: TGTGCCAGTAGCAACGGGGTTCGGGATTCACCCCTCCACTTT. Translating it yields CASSNGVRDSPLHF.